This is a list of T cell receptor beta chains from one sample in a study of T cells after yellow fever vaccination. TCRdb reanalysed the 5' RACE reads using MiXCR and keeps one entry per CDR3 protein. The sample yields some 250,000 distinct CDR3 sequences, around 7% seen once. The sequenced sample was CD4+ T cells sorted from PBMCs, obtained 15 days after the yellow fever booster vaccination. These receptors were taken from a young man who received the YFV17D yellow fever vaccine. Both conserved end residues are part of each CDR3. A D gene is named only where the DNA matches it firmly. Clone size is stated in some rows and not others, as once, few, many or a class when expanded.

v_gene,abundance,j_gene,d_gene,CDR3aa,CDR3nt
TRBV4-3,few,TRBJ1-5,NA,CASSQEALSAYQPQHF,TGCGCCAGCAGCCAAGAGGCGTTATCAGCCTATCAGCCCCAGCATTTT
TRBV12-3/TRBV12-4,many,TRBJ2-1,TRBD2,CASSLRLAANEQFF,TGTGCCAGCAGTTTACGACTAGCGGCGAATGAGCAGTTCTTC
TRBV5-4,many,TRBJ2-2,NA,CASSQGGIKANTGELFF,TGTGCCAGCAGCCAGGGTGGTATCAAAGCGAACACCGGGGAGCTGTTTTTT
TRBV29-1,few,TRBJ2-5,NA,CSVWAHQETQYF,TGCAGCGTTTGGGCTCATCAAGAGACCCAGTACTTC
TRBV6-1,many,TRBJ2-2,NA,CASNIGPNTGELFF,TGTGCCAGCAACATAGGGCCGAACACCGGGGAGCTGTTTTTT
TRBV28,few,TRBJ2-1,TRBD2,CASSLGGPDNEQFF,TGTGCCAGCAGTTTGGGAGGGCCCGACAATGAGCAGTTCTTC
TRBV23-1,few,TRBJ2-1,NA,CASSQSGPSRPHEQFF,TGCGCCAGCAGTCAATCGGGACCATCCCGACCCCATGAGCAGTTCTTC
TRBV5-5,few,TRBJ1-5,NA,CASSLVLGDQPQHF,TGTGCCAGCAGCTTGGTTTTGGGAGATCAGCCCCAGCATTTT
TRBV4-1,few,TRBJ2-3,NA,CASSHLGLDTQYF,TGCGCCAGCAGCCACCTGGGACTAGATACGCAGTATTTT
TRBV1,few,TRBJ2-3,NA,CTSSQVTSGPSTDTQYF,TGCACCAGCAGCCAAGTGACTAGCGGACCTAGCACAGATACGCAGTATTTT
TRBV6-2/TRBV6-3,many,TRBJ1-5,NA,CASSQGQFNQPQHF,TGTGCCAGCAGCCAAGGACAGTTCAATCAGCCCCAGCATTTT
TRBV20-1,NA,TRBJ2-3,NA,CSAYEGGGGTQYF,TGCAGTGCCTACGAGGGGGGTGGCGGTACGCAGTATTTT
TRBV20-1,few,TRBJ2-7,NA,CSAKYAYEQYF,TGCAGTGCCAAATACGCCTACGAGCAGTACTTC
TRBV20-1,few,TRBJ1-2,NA,CSATYSGRGYTF,TGCAGTGCTACCTACTCCGGGAGGGGCTACACCTTC
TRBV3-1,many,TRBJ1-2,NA,CASSQGAGAGVYGYTF,TGTGCCAGCAGCCAAGGAGCCGGAGCAGGGGTGTATGGCTACACCTTC
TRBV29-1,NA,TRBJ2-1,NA,CSVGGVVWGKDNEQFF,TGCAGCGTAGGAGGGGTAGTTTGGGGAAAAGACAATGAGCAGTTCTTC
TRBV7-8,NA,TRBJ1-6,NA,CASSLAWGAQYSPLHF,TGTGCCAGCAGCTTAGCTTGGGGGGCGCAGTATTCACCCCTCCACTTT
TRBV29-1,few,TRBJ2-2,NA,CSVVLTLNTGELFF,TGCAGCGTTGTCCTCACACTGAACACCGGGGAGCTGTTTTTT
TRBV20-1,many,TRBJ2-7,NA,CSASGGKYEQYF,TGCAGTGCTAGTGGAGGGAAATACGAGCAGTACTTC
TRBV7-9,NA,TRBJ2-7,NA,CASSRGDRSSYEQYF,TGTGCCAGCAGCCGGGGGGACAGGAGCTCCTACGAGCAGTACTTC
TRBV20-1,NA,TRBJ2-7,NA,CSAIRDGSYEQYF,TGCAGTGCGATCCGGGACGGCTCCTACGAGCAGTACTTC
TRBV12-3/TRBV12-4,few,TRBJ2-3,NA,CASGGGRGNTQYF,TGTGCCAGCGGCGGCGGTAGGGGGAATACGCAGTATTTT
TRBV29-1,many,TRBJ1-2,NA,CSYLRTDYGYTF,TGCAGCTATCTGAGGACGGACTATGGCTACACCTTC
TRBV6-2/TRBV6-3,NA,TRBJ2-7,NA,CASSDPPYEQYF,TGTGCCAGCAGTGACCCCCCCTACGAGCAGTACTTC
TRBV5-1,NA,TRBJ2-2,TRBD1,CASSWDRGNTGELFF,TGCGCCAGCAGCTGGGACAGGGGGAACACCGGGGAGCTGTTTTTT
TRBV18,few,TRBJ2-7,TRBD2,CASSPPAGVYEQYF,TGTGCCAGCTCACCACCTGCGGGAGTCTACGAGCAGTACTTC
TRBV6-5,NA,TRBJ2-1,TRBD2,CASSPGTSGRAGNEQFF,TGTGCCAGCAGCCCAGGGACTAGCGGGAGGGCCGGGAATGAGCAGTTCTTC
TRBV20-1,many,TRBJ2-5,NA,CSAGGEFQETQYF,TGCAGTGCTGGTGGGGAGTTTCAAGAGACCCAGTACTTC
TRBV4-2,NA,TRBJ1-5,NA,CASSQWGRGSGHGNQPQHF,TGTGCCAGCAGCCAATGGGGCAGGGGAAGTGGGCATGGCAATCAGCCCCAGCATTTT
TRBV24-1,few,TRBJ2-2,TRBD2,CATSDLTSGENTGELFF,TGTGCCACCAGTGATTTAACTAGCGGGGAGAACACCGGGGAGCTGTTTTTT
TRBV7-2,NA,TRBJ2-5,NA,CASSLTTGRLETQYF,TGTGCCAGCAGCTTAACCACAGGGCGGCTGGAGACCCAGTACTTC
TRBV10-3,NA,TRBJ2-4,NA,CATRDIGKNIQYF,TGTGCCACCCGGGACATCGGCAAAAACATTCAGTACTTC
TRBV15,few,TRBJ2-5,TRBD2,CATTTSGGSGETQYF,TGTGCCACCACCACCAGCGGCGGGAGTGGGGAGACCCAGTACTTC
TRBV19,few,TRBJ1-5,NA,CASSGGGAANQPQHF,TGTGCCAGTAGTGGAGGGGGGGCAGCGAATCAGCCCCAGCATTTT
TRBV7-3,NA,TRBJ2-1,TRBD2,CASSPMASGNNEQFF,TGTGCCAGCAGCCCAATGGCTAGCGGGAACAATGAGCAGTTCTTC
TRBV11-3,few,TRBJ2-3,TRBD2,CASSHKRHQTSGSTVSDTQYF,TGTGCCAGCAGCCACAAAAGACACCAGACTAGCGGGAGTACGGTGTCAGATACGCAGTATTTT
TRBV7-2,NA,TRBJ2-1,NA,CASSLALRNEQFF,TGTGCCAGCAGCTTAGCGCTGAGGAATGAGCAGTTCTTC